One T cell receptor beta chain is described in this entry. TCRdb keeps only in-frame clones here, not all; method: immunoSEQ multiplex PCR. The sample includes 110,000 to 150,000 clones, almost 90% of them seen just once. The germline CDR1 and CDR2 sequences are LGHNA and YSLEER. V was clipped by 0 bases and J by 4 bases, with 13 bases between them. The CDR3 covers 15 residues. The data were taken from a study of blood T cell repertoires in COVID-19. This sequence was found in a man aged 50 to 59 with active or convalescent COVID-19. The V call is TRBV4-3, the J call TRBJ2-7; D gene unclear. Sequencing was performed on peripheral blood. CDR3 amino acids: CASSQDLDWRYEQYF. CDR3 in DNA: TGCGCCAGCAGCCAAGACTTAGATTGGAGATACGAGCAGTACTTC.